This TCR beta chain was profiled in a study of cytomegalovirus exposure and HLA in healthy donors. In the PCR, 60 Vbeta and 13 Jbeta primers were used. Repertoires were generated with immunoSEQ multiplex PCR, while TCRdb's copy carries only in-frame clones and drops some. The repertoire holds 100,000 to 150,000 clones, 60% to 85% seen once, with approximately 6% in the top ten. Germline V gives CDR1 MDHEN, CDR2 SYDVKM. V shed 5 bases, J shed 4 bases, and the junction held 10 bases outside the gene matches. This CDR3 is built from 16 residues. Study-wide results and caveats: TCR sequences were mostly rare, though some public TCRs occurred in many donors.

Notes on this clone: The antigen remains unidentified.

The sequencing input was PBMCs. The TCR originated in a woman in her forties in good health and CMV-seronegative. The rearrangement links TRBV28 to TRBJ2-2; 7 bases are shared with TRBD1. The CDR3 protein is CASSLPTGSGTGELFF. The CDR3 DNA follows: TGTGCCAGCAGTCTCCCGACAGGGTCAGGCACCGGGGAGCTGTTTTTT.